The source of this T cell receptor (beta chain) is a study of OX40 agonist ivuxolimab in advanced cancers. The V gene's germline CDR1 is MNHNS and CDR2 SASEGT. The CDR3 covers 14 residues. The ends were cut back, 2 bases at V and 5 bases at J, with 10 bases in the middle. As regards this clone: Antigen specificity is unknown.

Regarding the study as a whole: The CD4+ and CD8+ T cells in the blood had expanded clonally by week 6 at 0.1 to 3.0 mg/kg. Partial responders at 0.1-3.0 mg/kg showed near-lowest clonal expansion.

TCRdb's table, derived via immunoSEQ multiplex PCR, lists solely in-frame clones and lacks some. The repertoire includes fewer than 95,000 clones, 84% of them detected once, and approximately 7% sits in the top ten. The receptor comes from an adult with an advanced solid tumor such as melanoma, head and neck, liver or kidney cancer. V gene TRBV6-1 combines with J gene TRBJ2-1; D possibly corresponds to TRBD1 (5 bases). Sequences were derived from CD4+ or CD8+ T cells sorted from blood, sampled in a trial of the OX40 agonist ivuxolimab. The CDR3 spells CASSEQGRNNEQFF. The CDR3 DNA follows: TGTGCCAGCAGTGAACAGGGCCGGAACAATGAGCAGTTCTTC.